A single sample gave rise to the 14 T cell receptor beta chains below, sequenced in a study of blood T cell repertoires in COVID-19. Profiling relied on immunoSEQ multiplex PCR, and the TCRdb table lists in-frame clones only, not all of them. The table records around 80,000 clones, approximately 85% of them present only once. The sequencing sample was made of peripheral blood. All receptors derive from a man aged 50 to 60 with COVID-19, enrolled during active disease.

This clone was seen only once. The V and J genes are TRBV5-1 and TRBJ1-2; weak D call: TRBD1 (5 bases). V gave up 7 bases and J gave up 2 bases, with 12 bases separating them. Germline lookup yields CDR1 SGHRS and CDR2 YFSETQ. The CDR3 covers 13 residues. The CDR3 loop reads CASRVQGNYGYTF. For the CDR3, the DNA is TGCGCCAGCCGTGTTCAGGGCAACTATGGCTACACCTTC.

The chain carries TRBV5-1 and TRBJ2-3; TRBD2 matches 16 bases. The CDR3 has 17 amino acids. With V trimmed by 2 bases and J by 3 bases, 3 bases remained unmatched. Germline V CDR1 and CDR2: SGHRS, YFSETQ. Here the CDR3 reads CASSFSGLAGGTDTQYF. The CDR3 nucleotides are TGCGCCAGCAGCTTTTCGGGACTAGCGGGAGGGACAGATACGCAGTATTTT.

This clone was found a few times. The chain combines TRBV7-2 with TRBJ1-5; the D gene is possibly TRBD1 (5 bases). Germline-derived CDR1 and CDR2 are SGHTA and FQGNSA. There are 15 residues in the CDR3. Trimming took 5 bases from V and 4 from J, leaving 15 bases between them. CDR3 sequence reads: CASSLLGGENQPQHF. CDR3 nucleotide sequence: TGTGCCAGCAGCCTCCTGGGGGGGGAGAATCAGCCCCAGCATTTT.

V gene TRBV28 combines with J gene TRBJ2-5; weak D call: TRBD2 (5 bases). From germline, CDR1 is MDHEN and CDR2 SYDVKM. Trimming took off 6 bases at V and 4 bases at J, with 15 bases between the two ends. This CDR3 is 14 amino acids long. Here the CDR3 reads CASSPQVRGETQYF. CDR3 in DNA: TGTGCCAGCAGCCCCCAGGTTCGGGGAGAGACCCAGTACTTC. Using reference TRBV28 and TRBJ2-5 for the parts outside the CDR3, the full variable domain is DVKVTQSSRYLVKRTGEKVFLECVQDMDHENMFWYRQDPGLGLRLIYFSYDVKMKEKGDIPEGYSVSREKKERFSLILESASTNQTSMYLCASSPQVRGETQYFGPGTRLLVL.

The chain recombines TRBV19 with TRBJ2-1; weak D call: TRBD1 (6 bases). Trimming shortened V by 3 bases and J by 3 bases, and 9 bases separated the two germline ends. CDR3 length: 14 amino acids. Germline V gives CDR1 LNHDA, CDR2 SQIVND (reference sequence). The CDR3 coding sequence is TGTGCCAGTAGTATTTCACAGGGCTACAATGAGCAGTTCTTC. It is translated as CASSISQGYNEQFF.

The V gene is TRBV4-1, the J gene TRBJ1-6; 9 nucleotides match TRBD1. The ends lost 1 base at V and 8 bases at J; junction bases unmatched: 6. From germline, CDR1 is MGHRA and CDR2 YSYEKL. This CDR3 is built from 16 residues. CDR3 protein: CASSQAGQGVDSPLHF. CDR3 nucleotides: TGCGCCAGCAGCCAAGCGGGACAGGGTGTCGATTCACCCCTCCACTTT.

V and J are TRBV7-2 and TRBJ1-5, with D unresolved. Germline loops: CDR1 SGHTA, CDR2 FQGNSA. There are 15 residues in the CDR3. The ends were cut back, 3 bases at V and 4 bases at J, with 13 bases in the middle. This CDR3 reads CASSFGESSNQPQHF. The CDR3 nucleotides are TGTGCCAGCAGCTTCGGGGAGTCTTCTAATCAGCCCCAGCATTTT.

The chain is built from TRBV3-1 (or the pseudogene TRBV3-2) and TRBJ2-7, with 8 bases identical to TRBD1. CDR3 length: 13 amino acids. J gave up 6 bases and V 3 bases, and 4 bases lay outside the gene matches. The germline gives CDR1 LGHDT, CDR2 YNNKEL (reference sequence). CDR3 protein: CASSQADRAEQYF. In nucleotides, the CDR3 is TGTGCCAGCAGCCAGGCGGACAGGGCCGAGCAGTACTTC.

The J gene is TRBJ2-7, the V gene TRBV3-1 (or the pseudogene TRBV3-2), with 7 bases aligning to TRBD2. CDR1 LGHDT and CDR2 YNNKEL come from the germline V gene (reference sequence). The CDR3 extends over 14 amino acids. The J segment lost 6 bases and the V segment lost 3 bases, leaving 8 bases of the junction unmatched. The CDR3 coding sequence is TGTGCCAGCAGCCAGGCGGCGGGAGCCCGCGAGCAGTACTTC. It translates to CASSQAAGAREQYF.

DNA for the CDR3: TGTGCCAGCTCGCGGTCCGGGGTACAAAACACTGAAGCTTTCTTT. Its protein product is CASSRSGVQNTEAFF. This sequence joins TRBV18 and TRBJ1-1; D unclear. The CDR3 runs to 15 residues. V was cut by 6 bases and J by 2 bases, with 16 bases left in between. CDR1 KGHSH and CDR2 LQKENI come from the germline V gene.

The V call is TRBV10-3, the J call TRBJ1-1; 9 nucleotides agree with TRBD1. The CDR3 contains 13 residues. Trimming at V came to 6 bases and at J to 4 bases, leaving 3 bases not matched to a gene. CDR1 and CDR2 (germline): ENHRY, SYGVKD. CDR3 residues: CAISGQGSTEAFF. DNA of the CDR3: TGTGCCATCAGCGGACAGGGGAGCACTGAAGCTTTCTTT.

The chain combines TRBV7-9 with TRBJ1-4; D is possibly TRBD1 (6 bases). The length of the CDR3 is 17 residues. V was shortened by 5 bases and J by 0 bases, with 16 bases between the two germline ends. CDR1 SEHNR and CDR2 FQNEAQ come from the germline V gene (reference sequence). The CDR3 nucleotides read TGTGCCAGCAGCCCCACGACAGGTCTTCCAACTAATGAAAAACTGTTTTTT. Its protein is CASSPTTGLPTNEKLFF. Variable domain in full (rest from reference TRBV7-9 and TRBJ1-4): DTGVSQNPRHKITKRGQNVTFRCDPISEHNRLYWYRQTLGQGPEFLTYFQNEAQLEKSRLLSDRFSAERPKGSFSTLEIQRTEQGDSAMYLCASSPTTGLPTNEKLFFGSGTQLSVL.

The chain is built from TRBV25-1 and TRBJ1-3; 11 bases are a match to TRBD1. V lost 2 bases and J lost 8; bases outside the gene matches: 8. The CDR3 runs 16 residues. The germline CDR1 and CDR2 sequences are MGHDK and SYGVNS. CDR3 coding DNA: TGTGCCAGCAGTGAACCGGGACAGGGGGTATGGGACACCATATATTTT. It yields the protein CASSEPGQGVWDTIYF.

This chain connects TRBV28 to TRBJ2-7; 7 bases align to TRBD1. Germline V lookup: CDR1 MDHEN, CDR2 SYDVKM. V was clipped by 2 bases and J by 4 bases; unmatched bases: 11. The CDR3 runs to 16 residues. The CDR3 protein is CASSLAAAQGQYEQYF. CDR3 sequence (DNA): TGTGCCAGCAGTTTAGCCGCCGCACAGGGGCAGTACGAGCAGTACTTC.